The 23 T cell receptor beta chains listed next were all sequenced from one sample in a study of T cell repertoires in cytomegalovirus infection. In TCRdb, the reads were re-called with MiXCR into one record per CDR3 protein. The sample lists about 920,000 distinct CDR3 sequences; approximately 31% were seen once. Their antigens are not known. Sequenced here: cultured CD8+ T cells from PBMCs, sampled from culture after CMV antigen stimulation. The receptors shown here come from a human donor in good health (CMV status not recorded). Some clones in this sample may be carry-over from other donors' samples.

Only a few counts were recorded for this clonotype. This chain joins TRBV12-3 or TRBV12-4 and TRBJ2-5; a possible D gene is TRBD1 (5 bases). The CDR3 has 15 amino acids. Between the trimmed V and J ends, which lost 2 bases and 5 bases, there was a span of 15 bases. The CDR3 sequence is CASSLSRGRYETQYF. DNA of the CDR3: TGTGCCAGCAGTTTAAGTAGGGGTCGATACGAGACCCAGTACTTC.

The chain recombines TRBV7-6 with TRBJ2-2; 9 bases fit TRBD1. Germline CDR1 is SGHVS and CDR2 is FNYEAQ. V gave up 5 bases and J gave up 4 bases; unmatched junction bases: 8. The CDR3 is made up of 16 amino acids. This CDR3 reads CASSPRTGAGTGELFF. The CDR3, as DNA: TGTGCCAGCAGCCCCCGGACAGGGGCAGGCACCGGGGAGCTGTTTTTT.

The V and J genes are TRBV20-1 and TRBJ2-1; tentative D call: TRBD1 (7 bases). Germline V CDR1 and CDR2: DFQATT, SNEGSKA (reference sequence). V lost 4 bases and J lost 2, with 12 bases in between. The CDR3 spans 14 residues. The CDR3 coding sequence is TGCAGTGCTATAGACAGGGAGGCCTACAATGAGCAGTTCTTC. Protein sequence: CSAIDREAYNEQFF.

Only one count was recorded for this clonotype. A clone one base away is much larger, so this may be a read error. The chain joins TRBV6-6 to TRBJ1-2; 7 positions agree with TRBD1. CDR1 and CDR2 from the germline V gene are MNHNY and SVGAGI (reference sequence). The CDR3 has 13 amino acids. The CDR3 DNA reads TGTGCCAGCAATCCAGGGGGGGCTTATGCCTACACCTTC. This sequence encodes CASNPGGAYAYTF.

The J gene is TRBJ1-1, the V gene TRBV6-2 or TRBV6-3, with D unclear. Germline V lookup: CDR1 MNHEY, CDR2 SVGEGT. The CDR3 sequence is 15 residues long. Trimming pared 4 bases from V and 1 base from J, leaving 13 bases between. CDR3 in DNA: TGTGCCAGCAGTTCCCAGTGGCGGGCGAACACTGAAGCTTTCTTT. This codes for CASSSQWRANTEAFF.

This clonotype was picked up a small number of times. This sequence joins TRBV19 and TRBJ2-7, with TRBD1 matching over 7 bases. With 3 bases clipped from V and 5 bases from J, the junction kept 7 bases outside the gene matches. The CDR3 is 14 residues long. Germline CDR1 is LNHDA and CDR2 is SQIVND (reference sequence). The CDR3 nucleotides are TGTGCCAGTAGTATCACGACAGGGCCCCACGAGCAGTACTTC. Its translation is CASSITTGPHEQYF.

This clonotype has more than one count but fewer than ten. The chain combines TRBV25-1 with TRBJ2-1; the D gene could be TRBD1 or TRBD2 (5 bases each). This CDR3 comprises 18 residues. CDR1 and CDR2 (germline): MGHDK, SYGVNS. Trimming removed 0 bases from V and 0 bases from J, with 15 bases in between. The CDR3 sequence: CASSEYYGTPSSYNEQFF. The DNA for the CDR3 is TGTGCCAGCAGTGAATACTACGGGACCCCCAGCTCCTACAATGAGCAGTTCTTC.

The chain is built from TRBV18 and TRBJ1-5; no firm D call. This CDR3 spans 14 amino acids. Germline CDR1 reads KGHSH; CDR2 reads LQKENI. Trimming took off 6 bases at V and 4 bases at J, with 13 bases between the two ends. The chain's CDR3 is CASSRTRENQPQHF. As DNA, the CDR3 is TGTGCCAGCTCCCGTACACGCGAAAATCAGCCCCAGCATTTT.

There are many counts of this clonotype. V gene TRBV7-9 combines with J gene TRBJ1-5, with 7 bases matching TRBD1. This CDR3 is 14 amino acids long. Germline V gene data show CDR1 as SEHNR and CDR2 as FQNEAQ (reference sequence). V was clipped by 4 bases and J by 1 base; unmatched bases: 1. CDR3 residues: CASSSGQSNQPQHF. CDR3 bases: TGTGCCAGCAGCTCGGGACAGAGCAATCAGCCCCAGCATTTT.

The gene calls are TRBV4-1 and TRBJ2-1, with a weak D call TRBD1 (5 bases). CDR3 size: 14 residues. V was shortened by 5 bases and J by 9 bases, with 17 bases between the two germline ends. The germline V gene encodes CDR1 MGHRA and CDR2 YSYEKL. CDR3 coding DNA: TGCGCCAGCAGCGACCTCCTACAGGATTTTGAGCAGTTCTTC. Translating gives CASSDLLQDFEQFF.

The rearrangement links TRBV7-9 to TRBJ2-1; no reliable D call. The germline V gene encodes CDR1 SEHNR and CDR2 FQNEAQ (reference sequence). The CDR3 length is 12 residues. V was clipped by 5 bases and J by 6 bases, with 8 bases between them. This CDR3 is CASSTGANEQFF. In nucleotides, the CDR3 is TGTGCCAGCAGCACCGGAGCCAATGAGCAGTTCTTC. The full variable domain, in which reference TRBV7-9 and TRBJ2-1 provide the parts outside the CDR3, is DTGVSQNPRHKITKRGQNVTFRCDPISEHNRLYWYRQTLGQGPEFLTYFQNEAQLEKSRLLSDRFSAERPKGSFSTLEIQRTEQGDSAMYLCASSTGANEQFFGPGTRLTVL.

The chain carries TRBV2 and TRBJ2-3, with D perhaps matching TRBD1 (5 bases). CDR1 is SNHLY and CDR2 is FYNNEI in the germline V gene. The CDR3 spans 11 residues. V lost 10 bases and J 7 bases, leaving 12 bases between the germline ends. CDR3 amino acids: CANIQGNTQYF. CDR3 nucleotide sequence: TGTGCCAATATCCAGGGTAATACGCAGTATTTT.

V gene TRBV4-3 combines with J gene TRBJ1-2, with no clear D. Per the germline V gene, CDR1 is LGHNA and CDR2 is YSLEER. V lost 4 bases to trimming and J lost 3 bases, with 15 bases between them. The CDR3 is 15 residues long. The CDR3 sequence: CASSPEARVYYGYTF. The CDR3 DNA reads TGCGCCAGCAGCCCCGAGGCTAGGGTCTACTATGGCTACACCTTC.

CDR3 nucleotides: TGTGCCAGCAGTTTAGACCAGACCCAGTACTTC. Its translation is CASSLDQTQYF. This chain joins TRBV12-3 or TRBV12-4 and TRBJ2-5; the D is unclear. This CDR3 has 11 residues. Trimming shortened V by 1 base and J by 6 bases, and 3 bases separated the two germline ends.

As concerns this clonotype: A much larger clone lies one base from this, so it may be a read error. V usage is TRBV7-2 and J usage is TRBJ2-4; D could derive from TRBD1 or TRBD2 (5 bases each). CDR1 is SGHTA and CDR2 is FQGNSA in the germline V gene. The CDR3 length is 17 residues. The CDR3 DNA reads TGTGCCAGCAGCTTAAATCGAGGGGCAGTAGCCAAAAACATTCAGTGCTTC. Amino acids: CASSLNRGAVAKNIQCF.

This clonotype was seen a few times. V and J are TRBV27 and TRBJ2-3; D remains unclear. The V end was cut by 5 bases, the J end by 1 base, with 7 bases between. Germline V gene lookup returns CDR1 MNHEY and CDR2 SMNVEV (reference sequence). This CDR3 comprises 13 residues. DNA of the CDR3: TGTGCCAGCAGTCCAGTGGGCACAGATACGCAGTATTTT. Protein sequence: CASSPVGTDTQYF.

The chain employs TRBV14 and TRBJ1-2; no reliable D call. V gave up 3 bases and J gave up 5 bases, with 19 bases separating them. This CDR3 spans 16 amino acids. Germline CDR1 SGHDN, CDR2 FVKESK. The CDR3 DNA reads as TGTGCCAGCAGCCAGGGGAGGGAGTCTCTCCTGTATGGCTACACCTTC. This sequence encodes CASSQGRESLLYGYTF.

This clonotype was found a few times. V is TRBV7-8 and J is TRBJ1-2; 9 bases fit TRBD1. Germline assignment: CDR1 SGHVS and CDR2 FQNEAQ. The V segment lost 3 bases and the J segment 3 bases; nucleotides outside the gene matches: 2. This CDR3 is built from 14 residues. The chain's CDR3 is CASSFRTGDYGYTF. CDR3 DNA: TGTGCCAGCAGCTTCCGGACAGGGGACTATGGCTACACCTTC.

The gene calls are TRBV7-9 and TRBJ2-1; D gene unclear. V was pared by 4 bases and J by 8 bases, with 9 bases between. The CDR3 is made up of 12 amino acids. CDR1 and CDR2 (germline): SEHNR, FQNEAQ (reference sequence). CDR3 in amino acids: CASSYTYDEQFF. The CDR3, as DNA: TGTGCCAGCAGCTATACATACGATGAGCAGTTCTTC.

As concerns this clonotype: A single base separates this from a much larger clone, so it may be a read error. This chain uses TRBV12-3 or TRBV12-4 with TRBJ1-2; 9 bases agree with TRBD1. This CDR3 is 15 amino acids long. This chain's CDR3 is CASSLTAGTGNGYIF. The CDR3 coding sequence is TGTGCCAGCAGCCTTACAGCCGGGACAGGGAATGGCTACATCTTC.

The V and J genes are TRBV19 and TRBJ2-7; 11 bases match TRBD1. This CDR3 region has 17 residues. Trimming took 4 bases from V and 0 from J; bases not matched to a gene: 8. CDR1 is LNHDA and CDR2 is SQIVND in the germline V gene (reference sequence). CDR3 nucleotides: TGTGCCAGTAGTAACCGGACAGGGGGCCTGAGCTCCTACGAGCAGTACTTC. Its translation is CASSNRTGGLSSYEQYF.

J is TRBJ2-7 and V is TRBV28; no clear D gene. The CDR3 sequence is 14 residues long. V lost 3 bases and J 2 bases, leaving 11 bases between the germline ends. Germline V gives CDR1 MDHEN, CDR2 SYDVKM. CDR3 coding DNA: TGTGCCAGCAGTTTTTTTACTATTCCCTACGAGCAGTACTTC. The encoded protein is CASSFFTIPYEQYF.

This clonotype was seen only a few times. The chain is built from TRBV5-1 and TRBJ1-1; 11 bases agree with TRBD1. Trimming removed 4 bases from V and 5 bases from J; junction bases left unmatched: 10. The CDR3 contains 16 residues. In germline, CDR1 is SGHRS, CDR2 YFSETQ. The CDR3 sequence: CASSEGTGGARTEAFF. CDR3 in DNA: TGCGCCAGCAGCGAAGGGACAGGGGGTGCGAGGACTGAAGCTTTCTTT. The variable domain in full, with the rest retrieved from reference TRBV5-1 and TRBJ1-1, is KAGVTQTPRYLIKTRGQQVTLSCSPISGHRSVSWYQQTPGQGLQFLFEYFSETQRNKGNFPGRFSGRQFSNSRSEMNVSTLELGDSALYLCASSEGTGGARTEAFFGQGTRLTVV.